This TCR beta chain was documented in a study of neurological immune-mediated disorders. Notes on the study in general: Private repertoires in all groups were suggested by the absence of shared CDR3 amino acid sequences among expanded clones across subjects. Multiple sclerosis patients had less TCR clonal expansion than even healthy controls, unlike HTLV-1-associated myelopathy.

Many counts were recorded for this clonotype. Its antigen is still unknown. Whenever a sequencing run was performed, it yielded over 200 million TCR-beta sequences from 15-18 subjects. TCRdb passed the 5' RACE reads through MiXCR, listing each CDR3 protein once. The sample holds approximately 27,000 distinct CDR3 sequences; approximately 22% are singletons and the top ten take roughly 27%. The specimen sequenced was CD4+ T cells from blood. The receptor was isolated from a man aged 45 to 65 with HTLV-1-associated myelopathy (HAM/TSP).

CDR3 sequence: CASSWGSWGTNEKLFF. CDR3 bases: TGCGCCAGCAGCTGGGGATCTTGGGGAACTAATGAAAAACTGTTTTTT. The chain joins TRBV5-1 to TRBJ1-4, with D unclear. There are 16 residues in the CDR3. Germline V gene sequence: CDR1 SGHRS, CDR2 YFSETQ. Trimming took 3 bases from V and 1 from J, leaving 13 bases between them.